The 10 T cell receptor beta chains in this list originate from one sample, sequenced in a study of T cells after yellow fever vaccination. TCRdb itself ran the 5' RACE reads through MiXCR, one entry per CDR3 protein. The table lists roughly 260,000 distinct CDR3 sequences, 10% to 15% of them singletons. The sample consisted of CD4+ T cells sorted from PBMCs, taken 45 days after the yellow fever booster vaccination. The receptor set was obtained from a man between 25 and 39 years old who received the YFV17D yellow fever vaccine.

The CDR3 nucleotides read TGTGCCAGCAGCTCCCGGACTAGCGGGAATGTGGCGTACAATGAGCAGTTCTTC. It codes for CASSSRTSGNVAYNEQFF. The V call is TRBV11-2, the J call TRBJ2-1, with TRBD2 identical over 12 bases. Looked up from germline, CDR1 is SGHAT and CDR2 is FQNNGV. Trimming at V came to 4 bases and at J to 4 bases, leaving 11 bases not matched to a gene. This CDR3 is 18 amino acids long.

The gene calls are TRBV5-1 and TRBJ1-2; the D is unclear. CDR1 is SGHRS and CDR2 is YFSETQ in the germline V gene. V shed 0 bases and J shed 2 bases, with 14 bases lying between them. This CDR3 has 16 residues. CDR3 bases: TGCGCCAGCAGCTTGGGAGACCCCTCGAAGAACTATGGCTACACCTTC. Translated, it gives CASSLGDPSKNYGYTF.

The chain has TRBV10-3 and TRBJ2-5; no reliable D call. The germline CDR1 and CDR2 sequences are ENHRY and SYGVKD. CDR3 size: 15 residues. V lost 0 bases, J lost 2 bases, and 10 bases lay in between. CDR3 nucleotide sequence: TGTGCCATCAGTGAGTCTGGGCGTACACAAGAGACCCAGTACTTC. This sequence encodes CAISESGRTQETQYF.

The V and J genes are TRBV6-5 and TRBJ2-2, with TRBD2 as a possible D gene (6 bases). The V gene lost 4 bases and the J gene lost 4 bases, with 16 bases spanning the gap. This CDR3 spans 16 amino acids. Germline loops: CDR1 MNHEY, CDR2 SVGAGI. The CDR3 here is CASSSLGGEFTGELFF. The CDR3 nucleotides read TGTGCCAGCAGTTCCCTCGGAGGGGAATTCACCGGGGAGCTGTTTTTT.

This clonotype has only a few counts. This chain connects TRBV6-5 to TRBJ2-5; 12 bases align to TRBD2. CDR3 size: 16 residues. Looked up from germline, CDR1 is MNHEY and CDR2 is SVGAGI. The V segment lost 0 bases and the J segment 5 bases; nucleotides outside the gene matches: 4. Written as DNA, the CDR3 is TGTGCCAGCAGTTACTCGCGACTAGCGGGAGTCGAGACCCAGTACTTC. This translates into CASSYSRLAGVETQYF.

This clonotype was picked up a small number of times. The CDR3 here is CASSLEVRETGYTF. The CDR3 region has the DNA TGTGCCAGCAGCTTAGAAGTCCGGGAGACGGGCTACACCTTC. This sequence joins TRBV7-2 and TRBJ1-2, with unresolved D. The germline V and J ends were trimmed by 1 base and 8 bases, with 14 bases remaining between them. Germline CDR1 SGHTA, CDR2 FQGNSA. The CDR3 spans 14 residues. Variable domain in full (rest from reference TRBV7-2 and TRBJ1-2): GAGVSQSPSNKVTEKGKDVELRCDPISGHTALYWYRQSLGQGLEFLIYFQGNSAPDKSGLPSDRFSAERTGGSVSTLTIQRTQQEDSAVYLCASSLEVRETGYTFGSGTRLTVV.

This clonotype has just a few counts. For the CDR3, the DNA is TGCGCCAGCAGCCAAGATCCCGGGACGGCCGGTAGCGAGCAGTACTTC. Protein sequence: CASSQDPGTAGSEQYF. This chain uses TRBV4-1 with TRBJ2-7; D may correspond to TRBD1 or TRBD2 (5 bases each). The germline V gene has CDR1 MGHRA and CDR2 YSYEKL. The CDR3 consists of 16 residues. Deletions cut 0 bases from V and 6 bases from J, with 18 bases between.

This clonotype came up once. Being one base from a much bigger clone, this may be a read error. The chain is built from TRBV20-1 and TRBJ2-7; the D is unclear. The V gene's germline CDR1 is DFQATT and CDR2 SNEGSKA (reference sequence). CDR3 length: 13 amino acids. This CDR3 is CGARRPGSYEQYF. The DNA for the CDR3 is TGCGGTGCTCGCCGGCCAGGTTCCTACGAGCAGTACTTC.

This chain uses TRBV7-2 with TRBJ2-1, with 10 bases identical to TRBD2. Looked up from germline, CDR1 is SGHTA and CDR2 is FQGNSA. This CDR3 comprises 14 residues. Losses at the gene ends were 5 bases for V and 8 bases for J; bases not matched to a gene: 6. CDR3 region: CASSHGLAVHEQFF. As DNA, the CDR3 is TGTGCCAGCAGCCACGGACTAGCGGTACATGAGCAGTTCTTC. Full variable domain (remainder filled in from reference TRBV7-2 and TRBJ2-1): GAGVSQSPSNKVTEKGKDVELRCDPISGHTALYWYRQSLGQGLEFLIYFQGNSAPDKSGLPSDRFSAERTGGSVSTLTIQRTQQEDSAVYLCASSHGLAVHEQFFGPGTRLTVL.

The CDR3 sequence: CASSQQGGYEQYF. The CDR3 coding sequence is TGTGCCAGCAGCCAACAGGGGGGCTACGAGCAGTACTTC. The chain links TRBV11-2 to TRBJ2-7; 8 nucleotides agree with TRBD1. The junction had 3 bases not matched to a gene; V was cut back by 5 bases and J by 3 bases. The germline gives CDR1 SGHAT, CDR2 FQNNGV. The CDR3 is 13 residues long.